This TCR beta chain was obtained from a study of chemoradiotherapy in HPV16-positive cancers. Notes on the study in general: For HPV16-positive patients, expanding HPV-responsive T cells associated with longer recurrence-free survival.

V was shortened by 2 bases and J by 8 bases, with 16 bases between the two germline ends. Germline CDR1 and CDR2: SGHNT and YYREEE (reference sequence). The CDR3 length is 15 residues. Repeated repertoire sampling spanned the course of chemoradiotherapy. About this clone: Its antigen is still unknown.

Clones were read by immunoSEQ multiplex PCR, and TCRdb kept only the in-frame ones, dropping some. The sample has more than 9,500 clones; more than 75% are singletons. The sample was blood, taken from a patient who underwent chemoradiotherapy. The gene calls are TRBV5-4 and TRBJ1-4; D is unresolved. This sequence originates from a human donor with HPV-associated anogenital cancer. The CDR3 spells CASSFGQEIGEKLFF. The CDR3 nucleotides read TGTGCCAGCAGCTTTGGTCAGGAGATCGGAGAAAAACTGTTTTTT.